The source of this T cell receptor (beta chain) is a study of blood T cell repertoires in COVID-19. Overall study context: From T cells, B-cell-depleted T cells, or PBMCs came the material, which was cDNA or gDNA.

Germline values: CDR1 LGHNA, CDR2 YSLEER. Trimming cost V 0 bases and J 0 bases, with 9 bases left between them. The CDR3 totals 15 residues. With regard to this clone: Other DNA sequences in this specimen translate into the identical CDR3.

In the study's own analysis: Amplification of reference gene primers provided the estimated nucleated cell counts. TCRdb's table, derived via immunoSEQ multiplex PCR, lists solely in-frame clones and lacks some. The V and J calls and clone size come from that table; D and trimming were worked out from the DNA. The repertoire holds 150,000 or so clones, with about four fifths as singletons. Donors were grouped by their self-reported clinical history. The receptor's source is a man aged 50-59 years who had recovered from COVID-19. The chain has TRBV4-3 and TRBJ2-7; possible D gene TRBD1, 6 bases. The sample was PBMCs or T cells enriched from blood (not recorded which). The CDR3 bases are TGCGCCAGCAGCCAAGATAGGGGGTTCTCCTACGAGCAGTACTTC. Translating it yields CASSQDRGFSYEQYF.